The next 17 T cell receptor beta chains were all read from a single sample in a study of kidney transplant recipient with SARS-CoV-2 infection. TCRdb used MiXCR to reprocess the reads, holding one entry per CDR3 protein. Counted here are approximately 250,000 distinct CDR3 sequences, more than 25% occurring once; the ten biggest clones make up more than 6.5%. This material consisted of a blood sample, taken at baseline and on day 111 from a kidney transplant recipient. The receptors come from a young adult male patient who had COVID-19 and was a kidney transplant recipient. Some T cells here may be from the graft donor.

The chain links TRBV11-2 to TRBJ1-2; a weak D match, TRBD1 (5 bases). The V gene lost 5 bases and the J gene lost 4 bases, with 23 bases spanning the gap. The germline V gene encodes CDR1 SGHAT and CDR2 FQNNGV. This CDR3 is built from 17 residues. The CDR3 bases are TGTGCCAGCAGCGGGACTGAAACAAGCAGAAAGACCTATGGCTACACCTTC. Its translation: CASSGTETSRKTYGYTF.

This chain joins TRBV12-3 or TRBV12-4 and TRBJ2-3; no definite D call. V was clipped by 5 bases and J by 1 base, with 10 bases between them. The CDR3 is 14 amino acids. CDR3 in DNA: TGTGCCAGCAGTGCGTCGTCTGGCACAGATACGCAGTATTTT. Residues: CASSASSGTDTQYF.

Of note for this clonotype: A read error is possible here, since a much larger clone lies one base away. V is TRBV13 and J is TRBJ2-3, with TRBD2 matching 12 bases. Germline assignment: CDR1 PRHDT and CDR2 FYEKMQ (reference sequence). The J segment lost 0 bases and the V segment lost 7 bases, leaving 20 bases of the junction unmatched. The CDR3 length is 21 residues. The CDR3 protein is CASNSLPATSGRPTSTDTQYF. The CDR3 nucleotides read TGTGCCAGCAACTCATTGCCGGCGACTAGCGGGAGACCTACTAGCACAGATACGCAGTATTTT. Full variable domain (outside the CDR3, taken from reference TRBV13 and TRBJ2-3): AAGVIQSPRHLIKEKRETATLKCYPIPRHDTVYWYQQGPGQDPQFLISFYEKMQSDKGSIPDRFSAQQFSDYHSELNMSSLELGDSALYFCASNSLPATSGRPTSTDTQYFGPGTRLTVL.

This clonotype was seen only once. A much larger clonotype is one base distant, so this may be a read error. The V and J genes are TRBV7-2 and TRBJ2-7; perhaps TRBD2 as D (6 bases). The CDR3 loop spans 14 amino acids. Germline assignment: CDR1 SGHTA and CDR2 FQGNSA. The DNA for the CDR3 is TGTGCCATTCCCATCGGGCTAGCGTCCTACGAGCACTACTTC. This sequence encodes CAIPIGLASYEHYF.

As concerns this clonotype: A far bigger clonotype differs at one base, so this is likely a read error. The CDR3 spells CASSSTAYNELFF. The CDR3 DNA sequence: TGTGCCAGCAGCTCGACTGCCTACAATGAGCTGTTCTTC. This chain connects TRBV7-3 to TRBJ2-4, with D unresolved. Germline values: CDR1 SGHTA, CDR2 FQGTGA. The CDR3 runs 13 residues.

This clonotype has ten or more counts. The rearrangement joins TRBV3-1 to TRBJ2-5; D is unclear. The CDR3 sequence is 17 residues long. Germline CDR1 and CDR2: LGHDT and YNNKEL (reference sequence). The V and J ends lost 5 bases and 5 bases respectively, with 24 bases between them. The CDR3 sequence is CASSTFSPISFSETQYF. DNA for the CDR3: TGTGCCAGCAGCACGTTTAGTCCCATTTCTTTCTCTGAGACCCAGTACTTC.

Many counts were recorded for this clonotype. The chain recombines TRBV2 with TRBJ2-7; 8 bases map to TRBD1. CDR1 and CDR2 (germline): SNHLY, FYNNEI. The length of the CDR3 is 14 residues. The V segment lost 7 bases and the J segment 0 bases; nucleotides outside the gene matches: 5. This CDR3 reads CASTRDRSSYEQYF. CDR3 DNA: TGTGCCAGCACCAGGGACAGGAGCTCCTACGAGCAGTACTTC.

The CDR3 nucleotides read TGTGCCAGCTCATCTGGAGTGGACATTCGAAAGACCTATGGCTACACCTTC. Amino acids: CASSSGVDIRKTYGYTF. This chain joins TRBV18 and TRBJ1-2, with a possible D match to TRBD1 (5 bases). The CDR3 spans 17 residues. CDR1 and CDR2 from the germline V gene are KGHSH and LQKENI. V shed 5 bases and J shed 4 bases, with 23 bases lying between them.

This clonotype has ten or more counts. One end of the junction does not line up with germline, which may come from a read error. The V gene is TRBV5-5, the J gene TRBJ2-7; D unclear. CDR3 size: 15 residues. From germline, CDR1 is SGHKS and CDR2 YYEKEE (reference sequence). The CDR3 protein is CASSLGTRPAYEQYF. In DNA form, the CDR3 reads TGTGCCAGCAGCTTGGGTACCCGGCCGGCCTATGAGCAGTACTTC.

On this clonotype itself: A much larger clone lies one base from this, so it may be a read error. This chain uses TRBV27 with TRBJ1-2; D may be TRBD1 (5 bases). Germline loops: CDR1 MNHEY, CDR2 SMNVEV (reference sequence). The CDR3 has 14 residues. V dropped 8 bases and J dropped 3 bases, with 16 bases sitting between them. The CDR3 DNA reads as TGTGCCAGCGGCCGTAACCGGGACGACTATGGCTACACCTTC. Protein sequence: CASGRNRDDYGYTF.

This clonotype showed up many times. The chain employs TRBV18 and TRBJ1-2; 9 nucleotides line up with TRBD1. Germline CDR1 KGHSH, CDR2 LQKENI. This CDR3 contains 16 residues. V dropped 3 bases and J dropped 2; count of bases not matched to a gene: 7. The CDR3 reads CASSPGQGIQNYGYTF. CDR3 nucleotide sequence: TGTGCCAGCTCACCGGGACAGGGCATTCAAAACTATGGCTACACCTTC.

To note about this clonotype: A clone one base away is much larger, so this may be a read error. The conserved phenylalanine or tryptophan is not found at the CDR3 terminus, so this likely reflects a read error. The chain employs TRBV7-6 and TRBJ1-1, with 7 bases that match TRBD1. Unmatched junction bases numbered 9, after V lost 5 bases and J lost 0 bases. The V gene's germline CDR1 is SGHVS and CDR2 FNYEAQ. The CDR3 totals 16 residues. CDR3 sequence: CASSMWTGSMNTEAFL. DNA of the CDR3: TGTGCCAGCAGCATGTGGACAGGTTCTATGAACACTGAAGCTTTCTTA.

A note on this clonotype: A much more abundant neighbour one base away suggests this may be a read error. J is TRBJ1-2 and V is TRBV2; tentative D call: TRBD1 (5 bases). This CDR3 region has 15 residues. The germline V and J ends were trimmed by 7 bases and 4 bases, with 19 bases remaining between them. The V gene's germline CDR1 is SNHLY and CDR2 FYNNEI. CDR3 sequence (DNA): TGTGCCAGCAAGAAAGGGCAGGGAGGGTCCTATGGCTACACCTTC. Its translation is CASKKGQGGSYGYTF. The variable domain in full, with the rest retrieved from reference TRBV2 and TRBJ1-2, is EPEVTQTPSHQVTQMGQEVILRCVPISNHLYFYWYRQILGQKVEFLVSFYNNEISEKSEIFDDQFSVERPDGSNFTLKIRSTKLEDSAMYFCASKKGQGGSYGYTFGSGTRLTVV.

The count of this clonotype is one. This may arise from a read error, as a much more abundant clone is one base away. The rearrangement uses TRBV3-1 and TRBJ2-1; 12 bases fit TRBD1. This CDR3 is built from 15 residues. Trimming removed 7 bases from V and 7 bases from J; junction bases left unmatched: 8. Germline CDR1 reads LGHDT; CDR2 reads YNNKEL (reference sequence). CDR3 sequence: CASTRGQGAKNEQFF. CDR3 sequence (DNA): TGTGCCAGCACCAGGGGACAGGGGGCGAAAAATGAGCAGTTCTTC.

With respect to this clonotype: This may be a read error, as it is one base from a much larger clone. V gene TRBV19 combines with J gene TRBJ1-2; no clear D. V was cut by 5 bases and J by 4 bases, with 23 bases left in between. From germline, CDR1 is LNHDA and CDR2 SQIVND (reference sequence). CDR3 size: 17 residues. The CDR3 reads CASSGKMTNRKTYGYTF. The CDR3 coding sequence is TGTGCCAGTAGTGGTAAAATGACAAATCGAAAGACCTATGGCTACACCTTC.

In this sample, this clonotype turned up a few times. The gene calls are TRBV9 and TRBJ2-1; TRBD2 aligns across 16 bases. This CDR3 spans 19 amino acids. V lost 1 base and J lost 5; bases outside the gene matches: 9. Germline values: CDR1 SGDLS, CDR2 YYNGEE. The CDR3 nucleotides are TGTGCCAGCAGCGTATTTAGGGGACTAGCGGGAGGGGGCGACAATGAGCAGTTCTTC. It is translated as CASSVFRGLAGGGDNEQFF.

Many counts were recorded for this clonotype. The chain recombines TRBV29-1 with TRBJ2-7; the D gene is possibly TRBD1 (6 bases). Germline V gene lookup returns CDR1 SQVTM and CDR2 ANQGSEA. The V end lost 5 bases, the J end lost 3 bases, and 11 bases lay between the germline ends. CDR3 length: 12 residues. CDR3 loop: CSVWTASYEQYF. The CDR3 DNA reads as TGCAGCGTTTGGACAGCCAGCTACGAGCAGTACTTC.